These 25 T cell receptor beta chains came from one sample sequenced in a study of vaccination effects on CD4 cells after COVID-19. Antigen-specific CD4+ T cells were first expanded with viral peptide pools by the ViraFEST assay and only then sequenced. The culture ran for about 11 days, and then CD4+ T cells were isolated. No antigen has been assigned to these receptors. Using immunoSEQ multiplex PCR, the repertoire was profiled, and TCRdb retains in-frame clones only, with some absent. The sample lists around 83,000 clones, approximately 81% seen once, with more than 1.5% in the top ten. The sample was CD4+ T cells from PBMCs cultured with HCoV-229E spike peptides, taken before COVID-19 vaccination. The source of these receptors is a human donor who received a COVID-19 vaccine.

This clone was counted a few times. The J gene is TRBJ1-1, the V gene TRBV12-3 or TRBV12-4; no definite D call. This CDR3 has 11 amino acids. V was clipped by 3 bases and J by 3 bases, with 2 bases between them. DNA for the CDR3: TGTGCCAGCAGTTTCTACACTGAAGCTTTCTTT. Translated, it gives CASSFYTEAFF.

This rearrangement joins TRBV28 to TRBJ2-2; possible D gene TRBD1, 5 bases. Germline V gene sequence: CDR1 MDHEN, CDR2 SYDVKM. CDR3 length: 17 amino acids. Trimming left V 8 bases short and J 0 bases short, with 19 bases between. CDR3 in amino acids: CASRSVGASPNTGELFF. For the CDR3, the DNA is TGTGCCAGCCGTTCGGTAGGGGCCTCCCCGAACACCGGGGAGCTGTTTTTT. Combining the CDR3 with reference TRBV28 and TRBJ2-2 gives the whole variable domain DVKVTQSSRYLVKRTGEKVFLECVQDMDHENMFWYRQDPGLGLRLIYFSYDVKMKEKGDIPEGYSVSREKKERFSLILESASTNQTSMYLCASRSVGASPNTGELFFGEGSRLTVL.

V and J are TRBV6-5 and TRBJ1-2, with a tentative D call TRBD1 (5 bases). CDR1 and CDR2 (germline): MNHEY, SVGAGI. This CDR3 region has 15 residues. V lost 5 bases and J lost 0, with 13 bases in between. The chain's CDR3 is CASSTSGLANYGYTF. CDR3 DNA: TGTGCCAGCAGTACCTCGGGGCTAGCTAACTATGGCTACACCTTC.

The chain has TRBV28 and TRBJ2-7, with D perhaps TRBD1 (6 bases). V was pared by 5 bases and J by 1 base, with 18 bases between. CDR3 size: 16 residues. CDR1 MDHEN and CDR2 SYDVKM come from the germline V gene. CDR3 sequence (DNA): TGTGCCAGCAGTGATGACAGGAGGCTGACTTCCTACGAGCAGTACGTC. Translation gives CASSDDRRLTSYEQYV.

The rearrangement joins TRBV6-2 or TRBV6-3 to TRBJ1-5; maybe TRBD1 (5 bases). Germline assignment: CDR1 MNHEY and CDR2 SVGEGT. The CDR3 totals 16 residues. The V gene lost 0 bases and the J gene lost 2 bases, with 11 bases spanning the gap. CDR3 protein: CASSYSGRARNQPQHF. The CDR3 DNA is TGTGCCAGCAGTTACTCCGGCAGGGCCCGCAATCAGCCCCAGCATTTT.

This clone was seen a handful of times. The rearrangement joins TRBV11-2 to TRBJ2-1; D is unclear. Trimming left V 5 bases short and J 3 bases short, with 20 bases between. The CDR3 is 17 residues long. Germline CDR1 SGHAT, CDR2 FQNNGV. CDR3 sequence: CASSPVIRGGGYNEQFF. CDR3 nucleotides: TGTGCCAGCAGCCCGGTCATTCGAGGTGGTGGCTACAATGAGCAGTTCTTC.

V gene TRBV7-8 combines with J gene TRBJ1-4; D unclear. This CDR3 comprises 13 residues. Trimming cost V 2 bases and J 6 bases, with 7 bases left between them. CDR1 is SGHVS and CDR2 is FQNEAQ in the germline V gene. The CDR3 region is CASSLLRYEKLFF. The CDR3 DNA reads TGTGCCAGCAGCTTACTAAGATATGAAAAACTGTTTTTT.

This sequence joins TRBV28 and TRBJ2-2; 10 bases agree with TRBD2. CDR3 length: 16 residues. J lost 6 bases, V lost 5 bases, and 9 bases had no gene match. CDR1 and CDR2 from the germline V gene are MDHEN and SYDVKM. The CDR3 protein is CASSVSSGGSPGELFF. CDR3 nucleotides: TGTGCCAGCAGTGTCTCTAGCGGGGGATCGCCCGGGGAGCTGTTTTTT.

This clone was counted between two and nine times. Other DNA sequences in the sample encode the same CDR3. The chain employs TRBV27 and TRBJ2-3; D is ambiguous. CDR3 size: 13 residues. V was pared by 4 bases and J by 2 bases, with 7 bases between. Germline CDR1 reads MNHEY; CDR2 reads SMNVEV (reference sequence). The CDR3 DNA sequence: TGTGCCAGCAGTTCTCCCTCCACAGATACGCAGTATTTT. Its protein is CASSSPSTDTQYF.

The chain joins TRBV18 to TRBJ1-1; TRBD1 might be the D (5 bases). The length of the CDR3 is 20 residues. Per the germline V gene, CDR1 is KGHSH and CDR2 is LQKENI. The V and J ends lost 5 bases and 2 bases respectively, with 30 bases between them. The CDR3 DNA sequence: TGTGCCAGCTCAACTCACGCACCCGGGACGGTCCTTGGGGTTAACACTGAAGCTTTCTTT. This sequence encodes CASSTHAPGTVLGVNTEAFF. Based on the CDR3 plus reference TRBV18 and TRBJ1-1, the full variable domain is NAGVMQNPRHLVRRRGQEARLRCSPMKGHSHVYWYRQLPEEGLKFMVYLQKENIIDESGMPKERFSAEFPKEGPSILRIQQVVRGDSAAYFCASSTHAPGTVLGVNTEAFFGQGTRLTVV.

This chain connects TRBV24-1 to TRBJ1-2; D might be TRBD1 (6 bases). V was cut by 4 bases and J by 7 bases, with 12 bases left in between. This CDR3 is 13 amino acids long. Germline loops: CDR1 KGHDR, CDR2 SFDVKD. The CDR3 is CATSEQGFSGYTF. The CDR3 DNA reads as TGTGCCACCAGTGAACAGGGTTTTTCTGGCTACACCTTC.

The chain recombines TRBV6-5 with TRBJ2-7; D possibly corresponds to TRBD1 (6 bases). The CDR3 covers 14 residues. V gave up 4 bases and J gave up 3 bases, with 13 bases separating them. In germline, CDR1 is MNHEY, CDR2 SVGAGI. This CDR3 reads CASSFPGQSYEQYV. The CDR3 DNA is TGTGCCAGCAGTTTCCCCGGACAGAGCTACGAGCAGTACGTC.

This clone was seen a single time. The CDR3 nucleotides are TGTGCCAGCAGGCTTTACAGGGGAATCGAGACCCAGTACTTC. Its protein is CASRLYRGIETQYF. The chain combines TRBV6-6 with TRBJ2-5, with TRBD1 identical over 7 bases. Germline V lookup: CDR1 MNHNY, CDR2 SVGAGI (reference sequence). This CDR3 has 14 residues. V shed 6 bases, J shed 5 bases, and the junction held 9 bases outside the gene matches.

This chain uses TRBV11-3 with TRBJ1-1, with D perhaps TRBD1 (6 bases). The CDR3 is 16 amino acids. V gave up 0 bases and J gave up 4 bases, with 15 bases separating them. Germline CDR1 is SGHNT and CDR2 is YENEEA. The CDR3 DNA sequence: TGTGCCAGCAGCTTAGACGGGTCTGGGGGCCTCACTGAAGCTTTCTTT. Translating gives CASSLDGSGGLTEAFF. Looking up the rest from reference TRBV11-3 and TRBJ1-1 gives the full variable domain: EAGVVQSPRYKIIEKKQPVAFWCNPISGHNTLYWYLQNLGQGPELLIRYENEEAVDDSQLPKDRFSAERLKGVDSTLKIQPAELGDSAVYLCASSLDGSGGLTEAFFGQGTRLTVV.

CDR3 region: CASSPQPILMNTEAFF. In nucleotides, the CDR3 is TGTGCCAGCAGCCCTCAGCCCATCCTTATGAACACTGAAGCTTTCTTT. The V and J genes are TRBV9 and TRBJ1-1; D not resolved. This CDR3 has 16 residues. Trimming took off 4 bases at V and 0 bases at J, with 16 bases between the two ends. Germline V gene lookup returns CDR1 SGDLS and CDR2 YYNGEE.

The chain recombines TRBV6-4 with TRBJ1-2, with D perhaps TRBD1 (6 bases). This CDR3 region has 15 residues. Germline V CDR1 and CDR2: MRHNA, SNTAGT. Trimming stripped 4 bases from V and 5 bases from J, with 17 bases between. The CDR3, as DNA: TGTGCCAGCAGTGCCACCAGGGGCCCCTCATATGGCTACACCTTC. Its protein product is CASSATRGPSYGYTF.

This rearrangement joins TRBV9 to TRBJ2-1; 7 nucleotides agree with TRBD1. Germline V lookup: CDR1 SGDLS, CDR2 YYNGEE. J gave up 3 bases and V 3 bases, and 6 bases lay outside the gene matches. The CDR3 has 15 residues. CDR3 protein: CASSATGTNYNEQFF. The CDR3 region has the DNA TGTGCCAGCAGCGCGACAGGGACGAACTACAATGAGCAGTTCTTC.

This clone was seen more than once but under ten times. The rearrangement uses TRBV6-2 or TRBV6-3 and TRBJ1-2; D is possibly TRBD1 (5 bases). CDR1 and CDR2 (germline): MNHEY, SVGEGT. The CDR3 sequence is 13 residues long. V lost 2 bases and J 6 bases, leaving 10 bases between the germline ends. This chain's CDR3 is CASSYQGINGYTF. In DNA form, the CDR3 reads TGTGCCAGCAGTTACCAGGGAATAAATGGCTACACCTTC.

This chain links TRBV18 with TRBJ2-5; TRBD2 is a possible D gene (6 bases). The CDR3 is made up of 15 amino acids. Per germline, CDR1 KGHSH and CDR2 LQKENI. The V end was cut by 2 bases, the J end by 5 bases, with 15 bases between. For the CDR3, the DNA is TGTGCCAGCTCACCATCGGGAAACCGGGGGGAGACCCAGTACTTC. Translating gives CASSPSGNRGETQYF.

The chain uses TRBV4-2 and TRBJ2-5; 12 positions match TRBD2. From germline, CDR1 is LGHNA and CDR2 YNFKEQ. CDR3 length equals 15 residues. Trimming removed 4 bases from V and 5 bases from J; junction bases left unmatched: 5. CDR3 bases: TGTGCCAGCAGCCCGTACGGACTAGCGGGGGAGACCCAGTACTTC. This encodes CASSPYGLAGETQYF.

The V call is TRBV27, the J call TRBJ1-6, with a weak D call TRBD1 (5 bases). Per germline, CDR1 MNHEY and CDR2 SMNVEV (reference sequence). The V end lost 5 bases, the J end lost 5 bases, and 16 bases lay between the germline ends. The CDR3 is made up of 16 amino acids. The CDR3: CASSLGGRVNNSPLHF. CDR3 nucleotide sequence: TGTGCCAGCAGTCTGGGAGGCAGGGTAAATAATTCACCCCTCCACTTT.

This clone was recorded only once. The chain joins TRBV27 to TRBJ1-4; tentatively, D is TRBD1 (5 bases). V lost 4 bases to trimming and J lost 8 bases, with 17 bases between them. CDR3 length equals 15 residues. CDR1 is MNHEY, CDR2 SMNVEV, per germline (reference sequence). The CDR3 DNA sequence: TGTGCCAGCAGTTCCCCTAATCGGGGCCCGGAAAAACTGTTTTTT. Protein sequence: CASSSPNRGPEKLFF.

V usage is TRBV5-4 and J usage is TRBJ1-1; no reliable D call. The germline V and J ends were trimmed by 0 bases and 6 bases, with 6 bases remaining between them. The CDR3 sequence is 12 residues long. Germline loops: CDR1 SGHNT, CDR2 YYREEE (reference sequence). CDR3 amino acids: CASSLAGSEAFF. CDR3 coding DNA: TGTGCCAGCAGCTTGGCTGGATCTGAAGCTTTCTTT.

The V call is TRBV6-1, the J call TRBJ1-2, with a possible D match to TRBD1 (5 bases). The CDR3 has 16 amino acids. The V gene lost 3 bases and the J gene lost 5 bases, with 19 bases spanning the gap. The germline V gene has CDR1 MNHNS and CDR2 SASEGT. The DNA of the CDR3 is TGTGCCAGCAGTGACCGGGACCGAAGACTGTGGTATGGCTACACCTTC. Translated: CASSDRDRRLWYGYTF.

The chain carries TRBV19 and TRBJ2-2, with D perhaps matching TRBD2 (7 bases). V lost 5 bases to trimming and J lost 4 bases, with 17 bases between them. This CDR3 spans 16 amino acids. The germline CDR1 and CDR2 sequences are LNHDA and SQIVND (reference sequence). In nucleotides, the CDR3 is TGTGCCAGTAGTTTGGGGAGGGGGTACCCCACCGGGGAGCTGTTTTTT. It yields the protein CASSLGRGYPTGELFF.